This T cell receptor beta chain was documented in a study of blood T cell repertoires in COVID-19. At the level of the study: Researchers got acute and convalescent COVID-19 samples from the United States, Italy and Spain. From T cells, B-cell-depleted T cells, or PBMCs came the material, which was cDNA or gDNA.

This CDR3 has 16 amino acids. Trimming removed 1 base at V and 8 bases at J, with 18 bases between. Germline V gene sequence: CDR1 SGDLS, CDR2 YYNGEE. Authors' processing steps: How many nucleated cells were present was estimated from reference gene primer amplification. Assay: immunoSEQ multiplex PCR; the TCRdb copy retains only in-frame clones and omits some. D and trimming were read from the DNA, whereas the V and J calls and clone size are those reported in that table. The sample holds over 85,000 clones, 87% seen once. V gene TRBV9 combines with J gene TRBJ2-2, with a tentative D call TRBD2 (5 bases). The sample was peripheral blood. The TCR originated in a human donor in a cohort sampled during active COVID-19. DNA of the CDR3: TGTGCCAGCAGCGTAACCCCCGAATCCCGGGGAGGGGAGCTGTTTTTT. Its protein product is CASSVTPESRGGELFF.